This T cell receptor (beta chain) was found in a study of control samples from healthy donors and cancer patients. Using immunoSEQ multiplex PCR, the repertoire was profiled, and TCRdb retains in-frame clones only, with some absent. The repertoire holds 60,000 to 95,000 clones, with approximately 84% as singletons. The CDR3 covers 14 residues. The germline CDR1 and CDR2 sequences are SGDLS and YYNGEE. Trimming shortened V by 0 bases and J by 1 base, and 7 bases separated the two germline ends. The sample consisted of blood. The receptor was derived from a man aged 50 to 59 in good health. The genes are TRBV9 and TRBJ1-2, with D maybe TRBD1 (6 bases). The CDR3, as DNA: TGTGCCAGCAGCGTAGGAGGGGGTAACTATGGCTACACCTTC. It translates to CASSVGGGNYGYTF.